The clone carrying this TCR beta chain has just one count. No antigen is known for it. V was clipped by 1 base and J by 9 bases, with 16 bases between them. This CDR3 is 15 amino acids long. Germline CDR1 and CDR2: SEHNR and FQNEAQ (reference sequence). This entry comes from a study of shared clonotypes between healthy human individuals. Using immunoSEQ multiplex PCR, the repertoire was profiled, and TCRdb retains in-frame clones only, with some absent. Among 170,000 or so clones listed, 66% were seen once. Nashville, Tennessee was home to all donors, who were Caucasian adults. Regarding the study as a whole: Larger estimated richness was generally seen in naive subsets than in memory subsets.

The clonotype comes from a young man in good health. The sample was memory CD4+ T cells sorted from blood. As for subset: CD45RA-negative fraction. This chain connects TRBV7-9 to TRBJ2-1; possible D gene TRBD2, 6 bases. The CDR3 reads CASSLEPPLRGEQFF. DNA of the CDR3: TGTGCCAGCAGCTTAGAACCTCCGCTGCGGGGTGAGCAGTTCTTC.